Listed below are T cell receptor beta chains from one sample, sequenced in a study of T cell responses to AZD1222 COVID-19 vaccine. The repertoire was sequenced with immunoSEQ multiplex PCR; TCRdb's copy has only in-frame clones and lacks some. Altogether around 130,000 clones are present, approximately 86% being singletons, with the ten largest covering around 2.9%. Sequenced here: peripheral blood, sampled 28 days after the second AZD1222 dose. The receptors stem from an adult who received the AZD1222 COVID-19 vaccine. The CDR3 runs from the conserved cysteine through the conserved F or W. A D gene is named only where the DNA matches it firmly. Some rows mark clone size as missing; the rest say once, few, many or name a class of expanded clone.

D gene	clone size	V gene	J gene	CDR3 protein	CDR3 DNA
TRBD1	once	TRBV19	TRBJ1-5	CATGDRGQPQHF	TGTGCCACTGGGGACAGGGGACAGCCCCAGCATTTT
-	many	TRBV5-8	TRBJ1-1	CASSLLWELNTEAFF	TGTGCCAGCAGCTTACTATGGGAATTGAACACTGAAGCTTTCTTT
TRBD1	-	TRBV5-4	TRBJ2-5	CASRPGTGEKETQYF	TGTGCCAGCAGACCGGGGACAGGGGAGAAAGAGACCCAGTACTTC
-	few	TRBV29-1	TRBJ2-3	CSVGTTDTQYF	TGCAGCGTTGGTACCACAGATACGCAGTATTTT
-	-	TRBV29-1	TRBJ1-1	CSAAGGRGTEAFF	TGCAGCGCTGCTGGGGGGCGCGGGACTGAAGCTTTCTTT
-	-	TRBV3-1/TRBV3-2	TRBJ2-3	CASSQGYQTRVDTQYF	TGTGCCAGCAGCCAAGGATACCAAACGAGAGTGGATACGCAGTATTTT
TRBD1	-	TRBV6-2/TRBV6-3	TRBJ2-3	CASSLTGGRNTQYF	TGTGCCAGCAGTCTTACAGGGGGCCGGAATACGCAGTATTTT
-	-	TRBV7-9	TRBJ2-7	CASSLRGGTKNEQYF	TGTGCCAGCAGCTTAAGAGGGGGGACGAAAAACGAGCAGTACTTC
TRBD2	once	TRBV9	TRBJ2-5	CASSDNPGLKLPETQYF	TGTGCCAGCAGCGATAACCCGGGACTAAAGCTACCGGAGACCCAGTACTTC
-	-	TRBV5-1	TRBJ2-7	CASSEGPGPYEQYF	TGCGCCAGCAGCGAGGGACCGGGACCCTACGAGCAGTACTTC
-	-	TRBV7-2	TRBJ1-1	CASSLVRPSWKNTEAFF	TGTGCCAGCAGCTTAGTTCGGCCGAGCTGGAAGAACACTGAAGCTTTCTTT
-	-	TRBV7-9	TRBJ2-7	CASRSDRPYEQYF	TGTGCCAGCCGAAGCGACAGGCCCTACGAGCAGTACTTC
-	-	TRBV3-1/TRBV3-2	TRBJ2-5	CASSQRRAQETQYF	TGTGCCAGCAGCCAAAGGCGGGCCCAAGAGACCCAGTACTTC
-	-	TRBV7-3	TRBJ2-3	CASSLGSSTDTQYF	TGTGCCAGCAGCTTGGGGTCTAGCACAGATACGCAGTATTTT
-	-	TRBV9	TRBJ1-2	CASSSGTNGYTF	TGTGCCAGCAGCTCCGGGACGAATGGCTACACCTTC
-	-	TRBV7-9	TRBJ1-1	CASRPNVEGGRNTEAFF	TGTGCCAGCAGACCAAACGTGGAAGGGGGGAGGAACACTGAAGCTTTCTTT
-	few	TRBV28	TRBJ1-6	CASSLGGLNSPLHF	TGTGCCAGCAGTTTGGGGGGGCTTAATTCACCCCTCCACTTT
TRBD1	-	TRBV6-1	TRBJ1-6	CASSESTGRVSPLHF	TGTGCCAGCAGTGAATCGACAGGGCGGGTTTCACCCCTCCACTTT
-	-	TRBV20-1	TRBJ1-5	CSASPGESNQPQHF	TGCAGTGCTAGTCCGGGTGAGAGCAATCAGCCCCAGCATTTT
-	-	TRBV11-2	TRBJ1-5	CASSLGHPDQPQHF	TGTGCCAGCAGCTTAGGGCACCCAGATCAGCCCCAGCATTTT
-	-	TRBV6-2/TRBV6-3	TRBJ2-7	CASSPFEGGAYEQYF	TGTGCCAGCAGTCCATTTGAAGGTGGGGCCTACGAGCAGTACTTC
-	-	TRBV3-1/TRBV3-2	TRBJ2-3	CASSQAENRVWGTDTQYF	TGTGCCAGCAGCCAAGCCGAGAACAGGGTTTGGGGCACAGATACGCAGTATTTT
-	-	TRBV11-2	TRBJ1-2	CASSTTGNYGYTF	TGTGCCAGCAGCACTACAGGGAACTATGGCTACACCTTC
TRBD1	-	TRBV6-5	TRBJ1-2	CASSWGQGAYGYTF	TGTGCCAGCAGTTGGGGACAGGGGGCCTATGGCTACACCTTC